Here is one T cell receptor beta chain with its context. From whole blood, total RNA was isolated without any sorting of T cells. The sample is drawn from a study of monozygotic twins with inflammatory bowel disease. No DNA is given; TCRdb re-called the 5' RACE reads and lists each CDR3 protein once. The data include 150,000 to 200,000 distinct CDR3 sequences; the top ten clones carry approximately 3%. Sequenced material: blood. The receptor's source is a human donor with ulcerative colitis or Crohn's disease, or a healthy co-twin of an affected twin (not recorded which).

The CDR3 here is CASSPSRMNTEAFF. The rearrangement uses TRBV27 and TRBJ1-1. CDR3 size: 14 residues. Germline CDR1 MNHEY, CDR2 SMNVEV (reference sequence).